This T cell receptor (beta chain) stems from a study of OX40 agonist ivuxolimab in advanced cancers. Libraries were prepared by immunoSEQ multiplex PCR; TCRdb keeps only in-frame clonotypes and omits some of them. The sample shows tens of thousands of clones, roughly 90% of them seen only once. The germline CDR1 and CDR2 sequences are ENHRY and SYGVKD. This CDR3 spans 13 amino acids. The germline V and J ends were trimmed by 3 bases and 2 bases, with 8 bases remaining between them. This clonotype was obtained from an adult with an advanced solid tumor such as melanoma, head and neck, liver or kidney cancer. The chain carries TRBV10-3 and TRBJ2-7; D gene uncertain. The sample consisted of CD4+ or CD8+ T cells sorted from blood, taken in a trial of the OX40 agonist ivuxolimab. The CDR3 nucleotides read TGTGCCATCAGTGAAACAGCCACCTACGAGCAGTACTTC. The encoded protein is CAISETATYEQYF.